These 22 T cell receptor beta chains were all obtained from the same sample, sequenced in a study of T cell clusters in autoimmune cytopenias. TRB rearrangements were amplified by touch-down multiplex PCR with mixed TRB-A/B primers. TCRdb re-called the multiplex PCR reads, yielding one record per CDR3 amino acid sequence without DNA. The sample spans about 6,300 distinct CDR3 sequences; the ten largest clones claim approximately 4.9%. TRB amplification used roughly 250 ng of peripheral blood genomic DNA. Input material: peripheral blood. The receptors come from a human donor with an autoimmune cytopenia or autoimmune hepatitis (not recorded which).

The V and J genes are TRBV5-6 and TRBJ2-1; TCRdb lists TRBD2, though no DNA is available to test this call. The CDR3 has 14 amino acids. In germline, CDR1 is SGHDT, CDR2 YYEEEE. The CDR3 protein is CASSLGGDQRGWFF.

The CDR3: CASSETVELFF. J is TRBJ2-2 and V is TRBV2. The CDR3 contains 11 residues. CDR1 and CDR2 from the germline V gene are SNHLY and FYNNEI. Looking up the rest from reference TRBV2 and TRBJ2-2 gives the full variable domain: EPEVTQTPSHQVTQMGQEVILRCVPISNHLYFYWYRQILGQKVEFLVSFYNNEISEKSEIFDDQFSVERPDGSNFTLKIRSTKLEDSAMYFCASSETVELFFGEGSRLTVL.

Frequency places this clonotype as medium-sized. The genes are TRBV6-1 and TRBJ2-3; as DNA is missing, the TRBD1 call by TCRdb cannot be tested. Germline CDR1 is MNHNS and CDR2 is SASEGT. The CDR3 has 16 amino acids. The CDR3 reads CASSARGQGSTDTQYF.

The chain is built from TRBV5-6 and TRBJ2-7; there is no DNA to check the TCRdb D call of TRBD1. Germline CDR1 reads SGHDT; CDR2 reads YYEEEE. The CDR3 is 14 amino acids. CDR3: CASRLLGAGGEQYF.

This clonotype ranks as medium-sized in terms of frequency. This sequence joins TRBV19 and TRBJ1-5; the D call from TCRdb, TRBD1, cannot be confirmed without DNA. CDR1 and CDR2 from the germline V gene are LNHDA and SQIVND (reference sequence). The CDR3 totals 15 residues. The CDR3 sequence: CASSMRGQGGQPQHF.

Its frequency marks this clonotype as medium-sized. V is TRBV5-1 and J is TRBJ2-2; TCRdb's D call of TRBD1 is untestable without DNA. Germline V gene sequence: CDR1 SGHRS, CDR2 YFSETQ. The CDR3 contains 16 residues. The CDR3 protein is CASSWWGGANTGELFF.

The V gene is TRBV7-2, the J gene TRBJ2-3; lacking DNA, the TRBD1 call made by TCRdb goes unchecked. CDR3 length: 13 amino acids. Germline assignment: CDR1 SGHTA and CDR2 FQGNSA. CDR3 loop: CASSLGAPVGQYF. Filled out from reference TRBV7-2 and TRBJ2-3, the complete variable domain reads GAGVSQSPSNKVTEKGKDVELRCDPISGHTALYWYRQSLGQGLEFLIYFQGNSAPDKSGLPSDRFSAERTGGSVSTLTIQRTQQEDSAVYLCASSLGAPVGQYFGPGTRLTVL.

The chain recombines TRBV7-9 with TRBJ1-1; TCRdb picks TRBD1, but there is no DNA to check that call. Germline CDR1 and CDR2: SEHNR and FQNEAQ (reference sequence). The CDR3 is 13 amino acids. The CDR3 region is CASTRGQGTEAFF.

Judged by frequency, this clonotype is medium-sized (0.01 to 0.1%). The genes are TRBV7-6 and TRBJ2-2; lacking DNA, the TRBD1 call made by TCRdb goes unchecked. Looked up from germline, CDR1 is SGHVS and CDR2 is FNYEAQ. The CDR3 totals 18 residues. CDR3 sequence reads: CASSLVRDRGHDTGELFF.

This rearrangement joins TRBV20-1 to TRBJ2-7; the D call from TCRdb, TRBD2, cannot be confirmed without DNA. This CDR3 has 14 amino acids. Germline V gene data show CDR1 as DFQATT and CDR2 as SNEGSKA (reference sequence). The CDR3 reads CSATPTSGGYEQYF.

This clonotype is classed as medium-sized (0.01 to 0.1%) by frequency. The V gene is TRBV6-5, the J gene TRBJ2-2; the D gene TCRdb calls, TRBD1, cannot be checked with no DNA. The CDR3 length is 15 residues. Looked up from germline, CDR1 is MNHEY and CDR2 is SVGAGI. This CDR3 is CASSYGTRYTGELFF.

The CDR3 sequence: CASSFTENTEAFF. The V and J genes are TRBV2 and TRBJ1-1. CDR3 length equals 13 residues. Per the germline V gene, CDR1 is SNHLY and CDR2 is FYNNEI. Full variable domain (outside the CDR3, taken from reference TRBV2 and TRBJ1-1): EPEVTQTPSHQVTQMGQEVILRCVPISNHLYFYWYRQILGQKVEFLVSFYNNEISEKSEIFDDQFSVERPDGSNFTLKIRSTKLEDSAMYFCASSFTENTEAFFGQGTRLTVV.

Measured by frequency, this clonotype is large. CDR3 protein: CSVFQGGTGELFF. The rearrangement joins TRBV29-1 to TRBJ2-2; the D call from TCRdb, TRBD2, cannot be confirmed without DNA. This CDR3 is built from 13 residues. CDR1 and CDR2 (germline): SQVTM, ANQGSEA.

V and J are TRBV11-2 and TRBJ2-3; TCRdb lists TRBD2, though no DNA is available to test this call. The CDR3 contains 19 residues. Germline CDR1 SGHAT, CDR2 FQNNGV. CDR3 in amino acids: CASRHNLGRLIPHTDTQYF. Looking up the rest from reference TRBV11-2 and TRBJ2-3 gives the full variable domain: EAGVAQSPRYKIIEKRQSVAFWCNPISGHATLYWYQQILGQGPKLLIQFQNNGVVDDSQLPKDRFSAERLKGVDSTLKIQPAKLEDSAVYLCASRHNLGRLIPHTDTQYFGPGTRLTVL.

The rearrangement joins TRBV6-6 to TRBJ1-5; the D call of TRBD1 rests on TCRdb alone, since no DNA is present to check it. In germline, CDR1 is MNHNY, CDR2 SVGAGI (reference sequence). The CDR3 is made up of 17 amino acids. CDR3 residues: CASSPDRGGISNQPQHF.

The V call is TRBV7-2, the J call TRBJ1-2; the D gene TCRdb calls, TRBD1, cannot be checked with no DNA. Germline V lookup: CDR1 SGHTA, CDR2 FQGNSA. The CDR3 extends over 14 amino acids. CDR3 protein: CASSSWDLLIGYTF.

The J gene is TRBJ2-2, the V gene TRBV7-3; TCRdb indicates TRBD1, and absent DNA this call remains unverified. Per germline, CDR1 SGHTA and CDR2 FQGTGA. This CDR3 is 16 amino acids long. CDR3 amino acids: CASSQIGGQITGELFF.

This clonotype is classed as medium-sized by frequency. This chain joins TRBV18 and TRBJ2-1; the D call from TCRdb, TRBD1, cannot be confirmed without DNA. This CDR3 has 17 amino acids. CDR1 is KGHSH, CDR2 LQKENI, per germline. The CDR3 sequence is CASSSTPGTPSNNEQFF.

This clonotype counts as medium-sized by frequency. The V gene is TRBV12-3 or TRBV12-4, the J gene TRBJ2-1. This CDR3 region has 14 residues. CDR3: CASSGGNSYNEQFF.

The chain recombines TRBV6-5 with TRBJ2-3; as DNA is missing, the TRBD2 call by TCRdb cannot be tested. The CDR3 spans 18 residues. CDR1 is MNHEY and CDR2 is SVGAGI in the germline V gene. The CDR3 spells CASSPIKGLAGVANTQYF.

This rearrangement joins TRBV5-1 to TRBJ1-3; TCRdb selects TRBD1, and the lack of DNA leaves this call unchecked. CDR3 length: 16 amino acids. Germline assignment: CDR1 SGHRS and CDR2 YFSETQ. The CDR3 sequence: CASSRTGIDSGNTIYF.

Measured by frequency, this clonotype is medium-sized (0.01 to 0.1%). V and J are TRBV12-3 or TRBV12-4 and TRBJ2-2; TCRdb's D call of TRBD1 is untestable without DNA. There are 17 residues in the CDR3. The CDR3 loop reads CASRSDRSLMGSGELFF.